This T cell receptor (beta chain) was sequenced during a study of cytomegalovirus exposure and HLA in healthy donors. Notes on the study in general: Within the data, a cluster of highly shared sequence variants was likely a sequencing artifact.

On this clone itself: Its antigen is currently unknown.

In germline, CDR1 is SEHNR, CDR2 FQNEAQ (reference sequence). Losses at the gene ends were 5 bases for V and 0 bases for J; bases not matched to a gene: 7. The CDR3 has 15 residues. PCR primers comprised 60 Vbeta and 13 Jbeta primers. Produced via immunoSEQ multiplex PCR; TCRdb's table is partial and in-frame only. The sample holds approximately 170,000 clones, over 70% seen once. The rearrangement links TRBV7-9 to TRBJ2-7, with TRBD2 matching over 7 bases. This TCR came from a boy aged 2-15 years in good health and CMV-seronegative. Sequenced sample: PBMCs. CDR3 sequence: CASSKASGSSYEQYF. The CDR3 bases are TGTGCCAGCAGCAAGGCTAGCGGTAGCTCCTACGAGCAGTACTTC.